This TCR beta chain came from a study of blood T cell repertoires in COVID-19. Study context: Samples representing acute and convalescent COVID-19 were sourced from the United States, Italy and Spain. T cells, B-cell-depleted T cells, or PBMCs supplied cDNA or gDNA.

This clone showed up just once. Original handling: Amplified reference gene primers provided the basis for estimating nucleated cell counts. Measured with immunoSEQ multiplex PCR; TCRdb has only the in-frame clones, and not every one. For V, J and clone size, that table is used; D and trimming come from the DNA. Of around 130,000 clones listed, around 78% are singletons. Trimming stripped 11 bases from V and 6 bases from J, with 19 bases between. Germline V gene sequence: CDR1 SNHLY, CDR2 FYNNEI. This CDR3 comprises 13 residues. The rearrangement links TRBV2 to TRBJ1-2, with TRBD1 as a possible D gene (6 bases). Sequencing used peripheral blood. The receptor comes from a human donor in a cohort sampled during active COVID-19. CDR3 residues: CAPGGREVDGYTF. CDR3 coding DNA: TGTGCCCCGGGGGGCAGGGAGGTCGATGGCTACACCTTC.